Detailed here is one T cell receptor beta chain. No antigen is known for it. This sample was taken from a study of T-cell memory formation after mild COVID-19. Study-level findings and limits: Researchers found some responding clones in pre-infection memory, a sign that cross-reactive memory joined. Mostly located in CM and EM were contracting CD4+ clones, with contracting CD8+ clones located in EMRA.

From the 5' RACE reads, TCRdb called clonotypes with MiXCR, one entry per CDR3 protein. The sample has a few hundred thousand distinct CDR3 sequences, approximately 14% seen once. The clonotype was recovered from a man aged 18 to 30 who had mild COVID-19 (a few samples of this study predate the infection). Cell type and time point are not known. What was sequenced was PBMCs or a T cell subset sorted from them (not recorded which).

CDR3 sequence (DNA): TGTGCCACCAGTTCAAGGGGTACTGAGCAGTTCTTC. Translating it yields CATSSRGTEQFF. The chain employs TRBV24-1 and TRBJ2-1; a possible D gene is TRBD1 (5 bases). Deletions cut 6 bases from V and 9 bases from J, with 11 bases between. CDR1 is KGHDR and CDR2 is SFDVKD in the germline V gene. The CDR3 has 12 residues.